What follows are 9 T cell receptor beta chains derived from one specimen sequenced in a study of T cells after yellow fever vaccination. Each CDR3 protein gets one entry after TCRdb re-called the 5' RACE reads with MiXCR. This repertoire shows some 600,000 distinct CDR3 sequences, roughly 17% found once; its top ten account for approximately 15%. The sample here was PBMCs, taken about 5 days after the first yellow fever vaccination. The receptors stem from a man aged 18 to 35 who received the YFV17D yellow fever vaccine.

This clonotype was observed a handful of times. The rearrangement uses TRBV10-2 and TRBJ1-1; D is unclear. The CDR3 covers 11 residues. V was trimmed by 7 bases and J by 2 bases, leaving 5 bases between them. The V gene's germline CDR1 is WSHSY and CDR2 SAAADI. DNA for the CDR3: TGCGCCAGCATCTACAACACTGAAGCTTTCTTT. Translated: CASIYNTEAFF.

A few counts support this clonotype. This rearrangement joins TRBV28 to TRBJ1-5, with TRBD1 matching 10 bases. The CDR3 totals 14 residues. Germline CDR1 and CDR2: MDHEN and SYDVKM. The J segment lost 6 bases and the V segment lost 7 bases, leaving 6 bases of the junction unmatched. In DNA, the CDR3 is TGTGCCAGCACCCCGGGACAGGGGAGTCAGCCCCAGCATTTT. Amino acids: CASTPGQGSQPQHF.

Here the CDR3 DNA reads TGCAGTGCCCGGACAGGGGCCTACGAGCAGTACGTC. Protein product: CSARTGAYEQYV. The chain couples TRBV20-1 to TRBJ2-7; the match to TRBD1 covers 9 bases. V lost 6 bases and J lost 2; bases outside the gene matches: 2. In germline, CDR1 is DFQATT, CDR2 SNEGSKA (reference sequence). CDR3 length equals 12 residues.

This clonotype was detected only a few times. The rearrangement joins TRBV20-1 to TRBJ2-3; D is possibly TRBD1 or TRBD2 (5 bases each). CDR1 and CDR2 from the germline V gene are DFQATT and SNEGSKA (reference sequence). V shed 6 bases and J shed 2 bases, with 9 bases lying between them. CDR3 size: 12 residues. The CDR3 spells CSAGPYTDTQYF. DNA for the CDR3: TGCAGTGCGGGACCTTACACAGATACGCAGTATTTT.

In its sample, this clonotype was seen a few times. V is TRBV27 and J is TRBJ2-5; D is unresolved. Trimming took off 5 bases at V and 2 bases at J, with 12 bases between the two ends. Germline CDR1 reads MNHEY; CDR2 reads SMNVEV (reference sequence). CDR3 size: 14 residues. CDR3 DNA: TGTGCCAGCAGTGCGTTGGCAGTACAAGAGACCCAGTACTTC. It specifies CASSALAVQETQYF.

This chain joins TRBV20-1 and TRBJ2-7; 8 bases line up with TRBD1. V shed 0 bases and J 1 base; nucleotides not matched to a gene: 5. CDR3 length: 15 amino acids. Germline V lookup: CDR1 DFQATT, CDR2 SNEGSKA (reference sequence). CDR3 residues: CSARDSQGASYEQYF. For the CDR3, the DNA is TGCAGTGCTAGAGACTCGCAGGGGGCTTCCTACGAGCAGTACTTC.

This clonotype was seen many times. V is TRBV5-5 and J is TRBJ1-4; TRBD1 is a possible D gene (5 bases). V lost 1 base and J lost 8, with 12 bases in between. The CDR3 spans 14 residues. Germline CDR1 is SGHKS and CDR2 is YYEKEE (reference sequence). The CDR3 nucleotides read TGTGCCAGCAGCTTGACGCAGGGTGGCGAAAAACTGTTTTTT. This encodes CASSLTQGGEKLFF.

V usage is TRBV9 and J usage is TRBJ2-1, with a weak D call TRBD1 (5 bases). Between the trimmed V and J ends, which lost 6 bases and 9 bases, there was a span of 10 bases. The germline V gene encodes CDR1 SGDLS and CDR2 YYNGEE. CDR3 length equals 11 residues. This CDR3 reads CASKGLGEQFF. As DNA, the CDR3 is TGTGCCAGCAAGGGGCTGGGTGAGCAGTTCTTC.

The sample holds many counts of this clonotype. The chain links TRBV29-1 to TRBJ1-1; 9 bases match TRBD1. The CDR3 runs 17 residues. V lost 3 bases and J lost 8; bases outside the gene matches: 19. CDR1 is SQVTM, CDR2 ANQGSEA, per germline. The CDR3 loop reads CSVESVGQGGRAGEAFF. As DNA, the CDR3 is TGCAGCGTTGAGTCAGTGGGACAGGGCGGTCGGGCGGGAGAAGCTTTCTTT. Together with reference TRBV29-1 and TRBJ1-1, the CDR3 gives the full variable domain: SAVISQKPSRDICQRGTSLTIQCQVDSQVTMMFWYRQQPGQSLTLIATANQGSEATYESGFVIDKFPISRPNLTFSTLTVSNMSPEDSSIYLCSVESVGQGGRAGEAFFGQGTRLTVV.